Shown below are 7 T cell receptor beta chains from a single sample sequenced in a study of CXCR3-negative and CXCR3-positive naive CD8 T cells. The antigens of these receptors remain unknown. Study-wide results and caveats: Naive cells with CXCR3 showed TRB CDR3s that were more hydrophobic than those in CXCR3-negative naive cells.

5' RACE that incorporated UMI labels was used to prepare the TRB cDNA libraries. TCRdb reprocessed the 5' RACE reads; each CDR3 protein has one entry and no DNA is given. The sample data list over 70,000 distinct CDR3 sequences. The sequenced sample consisted of naive CXCR3+ CD8+ T cells from blood. Subset defined: CD45RO-CCR7+CD27+CD95- naive CD8+ T cells expressing CXCR3 (TNR3+). The receptors originated from a human donor in good health. Some clones in this sample may be carry-over from other donors' samples.

The J gene is TRBJ2-1, the V gene TRBV4-1; TCRdb reports TRBD1, a call that lacks DNA to check it against. Germline values: CDR1 MGHRA, CDR2 YSYEKL. The CDR3 has 16 amino acids. CDR3: CASSQVPGQVNNEQFF.

The rearrangement links TRBV11-2 to TRBJ2-7. This CDR3 comprises 14 residues. CDR1 is SGHAT, CDR2 FQNNGV, per germline. CDR3: CASSFEPGDYEQYF. Full variable domain (rest looked up from reference TRBV11-2 and TRBJ2-7): EAGVAQSPRYKIIEKRQSVAFWCNPISGHATLYWYQQILGQGPKLLIQFQNNGVVDDSQLPKDRFSAERLKGVDSTLKIQPAKLEDSAVYLCASSFEPGDYEQYFGPGTRLTVT.

The chain employs TRBV24-1 and TRBJ2-7; TCRdb proposes TRBD1, but this gene call is untestable without DNA. CDR3 length: 13 amino acids. Germline CDR1 is KGHDR and CDR2 is SFDVKD. Here the CDR3 reads CATSGLDRGEQYF.

This sequence joins TRBV12-3 or TRBV12-4 and TRBJ1-2. This CDR3 has 17 residues. The CDR3 sequence is CASSLSPWQITTYGYTF.

CDR3 protein: CASSYADRAYNEQFF. J is TRBJ2-1 and V is TRBV6-6; TCRdb's D call of TRBD1 is untestable without DNA. This CDR3 is 15 amino acids long. Germline lookup yields CDR1 MNHNY and CDR2 SVGAGI (reference sequence).

The rearrangement links TRBV29-1 to TRBJ2-7. The CDR3 runs to 15 residues. From germline, CDR1 is SQVTM and CDR2 ANQGSEA. The CDR3: CSVTSSGLDPYEQYF.

The J gene is TRBJ2-7, the V gene TRBV7-3; the TRBD1 assignment by TCRdb is unverifiable without DNA. Per the germline V gene, CDR1 is SGHTA and CDR2 is FQGTGA. This CDR3 spans 19 amino acids. The CDR3: CASSGPGQGATNVSYEQYF.